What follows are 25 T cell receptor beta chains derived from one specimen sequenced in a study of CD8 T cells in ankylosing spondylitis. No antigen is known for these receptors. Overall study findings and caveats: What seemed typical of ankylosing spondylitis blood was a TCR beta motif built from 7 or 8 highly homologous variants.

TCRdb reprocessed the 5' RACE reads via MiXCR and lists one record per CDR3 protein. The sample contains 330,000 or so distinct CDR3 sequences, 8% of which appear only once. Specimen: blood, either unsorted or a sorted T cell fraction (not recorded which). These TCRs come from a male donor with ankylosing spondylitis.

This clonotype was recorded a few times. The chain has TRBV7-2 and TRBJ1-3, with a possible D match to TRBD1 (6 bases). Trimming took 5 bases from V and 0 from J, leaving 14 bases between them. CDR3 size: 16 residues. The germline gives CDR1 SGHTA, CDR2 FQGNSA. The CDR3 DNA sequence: TGTGCCAGCAGCGAAGACAGGCTCGTCTCTGGAAACACCATATATTTT. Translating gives CASSEDRLVSGNTIYF.

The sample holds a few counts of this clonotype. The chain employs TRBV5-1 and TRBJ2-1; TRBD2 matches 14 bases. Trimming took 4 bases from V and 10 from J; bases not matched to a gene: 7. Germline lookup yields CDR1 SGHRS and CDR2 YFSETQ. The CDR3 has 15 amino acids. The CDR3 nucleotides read TGCGCCAGCAGCGCCCGACTAGCGGGAGGGTCGGAGCAGTTCTTC. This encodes CASSARLAGGSEQFF.

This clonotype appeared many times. In DNA form, the CDR3 reads TGTGCCAGCAATTTACAGGACCCCTACAATGAGCAGTTCTTC. This translates into CASNLQDPYNEQFF. V gene TRBV6-2 or TRBV6-3 combines with J gene TRBJ2-1, with TRBD1 as a possible D gene (5 bases). The CDR3 totals 14 residues. CDR1 and CDR2 from the germline V gene are MNHEY and SVGEGT. Trimming shortened V by 7 bases and J by 2 bases, and 12 bases separated the two germline ends.

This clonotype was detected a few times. CDR3 bases: TGTGCCAGCTCCCTTACAGGTGTGGGGAATCAGCCCCAGCATTTT. Encoded protein: CASSLTGVGNQPQHF. V usage is TRBV18 and J usage is TRBJ1-5; D is perhaps TRBD1 (5 bases). V lost 6 bases to trimming and J lost 4 bases, with 16 bases between them. CDR1 is KGHSH and CDR2 is LQKENI in the germline V gene. The CDR3 spans 15 residues.

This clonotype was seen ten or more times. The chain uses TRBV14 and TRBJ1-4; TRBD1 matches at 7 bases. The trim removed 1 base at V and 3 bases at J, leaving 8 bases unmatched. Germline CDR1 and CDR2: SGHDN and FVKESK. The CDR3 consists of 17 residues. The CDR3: CASSQGLPGTANEKLFF. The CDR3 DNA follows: TGTGCCAGCAGCCAAGGACTACCGGGGACAGCTAATGAAAAACTGTTTTTT.

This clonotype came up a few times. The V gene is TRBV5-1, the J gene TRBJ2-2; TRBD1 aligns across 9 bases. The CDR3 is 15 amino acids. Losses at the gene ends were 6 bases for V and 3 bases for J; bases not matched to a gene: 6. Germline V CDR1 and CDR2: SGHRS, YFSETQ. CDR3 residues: CASTPRTGDTGELFF. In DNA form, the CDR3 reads TGCGCCAGCACCCCCCGGACAGGGGACACCGGGGAGCTGTTTTTT.

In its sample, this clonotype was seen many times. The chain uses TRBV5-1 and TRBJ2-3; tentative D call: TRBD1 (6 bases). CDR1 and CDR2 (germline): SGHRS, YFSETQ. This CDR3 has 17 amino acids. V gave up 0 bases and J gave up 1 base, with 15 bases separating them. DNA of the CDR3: TGCGCCAGCAGCTTGGACGGACAGCCTTGGGGCACAGATACGCAGTATTTT. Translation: CASSLDGQPWGTDTQYF.

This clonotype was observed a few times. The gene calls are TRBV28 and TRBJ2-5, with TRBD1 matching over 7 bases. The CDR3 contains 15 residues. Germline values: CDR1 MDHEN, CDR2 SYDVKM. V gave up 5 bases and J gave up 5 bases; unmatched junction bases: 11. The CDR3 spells CASSPRQGMRETQYF. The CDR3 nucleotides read TGTGCCAGCAGTCCGCGACAGGGTATGAGGGAGACCCAGTACTTC. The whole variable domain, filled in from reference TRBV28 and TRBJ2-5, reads DVKVTQSSRYLVKRTGEKVFLECVQDMDHENMFWYRQDPGLGLRLIYFSYDVKMKEKGDIPEGYSVSREKKERFSLILESASTNQTSMYLCASSPRQGMRETQYFGPGTRLLVL.

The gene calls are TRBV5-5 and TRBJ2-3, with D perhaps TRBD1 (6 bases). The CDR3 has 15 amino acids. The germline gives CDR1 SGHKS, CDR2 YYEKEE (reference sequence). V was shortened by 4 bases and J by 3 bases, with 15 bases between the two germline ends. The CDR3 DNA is TGTGCCAGCAGCCAAAACAGGGTTGGTACAGATACGCAGTATTTT. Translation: CASSQNRVGTDTQYF.

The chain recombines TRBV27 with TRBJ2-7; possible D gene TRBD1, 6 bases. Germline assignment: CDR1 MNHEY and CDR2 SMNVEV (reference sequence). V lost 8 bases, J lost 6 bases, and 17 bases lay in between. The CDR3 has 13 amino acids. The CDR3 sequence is CASALRGRSEQYF. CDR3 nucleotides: TGTGCCAGCGCGCTCAGGGGAAGGAGCGAGCAGTACTTC.

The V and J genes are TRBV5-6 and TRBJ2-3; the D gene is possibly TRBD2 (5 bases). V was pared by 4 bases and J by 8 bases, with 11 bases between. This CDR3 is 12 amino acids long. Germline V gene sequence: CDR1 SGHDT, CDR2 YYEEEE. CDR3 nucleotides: TGTGCCAGCAGCCCCCAAGGAGGTACGCAGTATTTT. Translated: CASSPQGGTQYF.

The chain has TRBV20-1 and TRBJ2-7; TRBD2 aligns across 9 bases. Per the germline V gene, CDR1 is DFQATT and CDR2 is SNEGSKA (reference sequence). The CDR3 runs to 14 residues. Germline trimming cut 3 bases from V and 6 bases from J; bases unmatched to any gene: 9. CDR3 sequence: CSASKVAGAGEQYF. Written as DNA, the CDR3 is TGCAGTGCTAGCAAGGTAGCGGGAGCTGGCGAGCAGTACTTC.

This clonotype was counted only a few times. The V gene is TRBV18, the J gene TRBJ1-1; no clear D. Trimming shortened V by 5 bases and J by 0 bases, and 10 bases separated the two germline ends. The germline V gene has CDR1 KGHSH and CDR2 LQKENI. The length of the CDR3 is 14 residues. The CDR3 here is CASSEGLMNTEAFF. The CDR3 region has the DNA TGTGCCAGCTCAGAAGGGCTTATGAACACTGAAGCTTTCTTT.

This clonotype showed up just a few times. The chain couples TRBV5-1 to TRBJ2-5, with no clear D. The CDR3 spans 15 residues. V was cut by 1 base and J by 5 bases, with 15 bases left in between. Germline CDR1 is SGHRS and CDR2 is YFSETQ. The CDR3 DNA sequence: TGCGCCAGCAGCTTGTCGAGCCCCGTCCGGGAGACCCAGTACTTC. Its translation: CASSLSSPVRETQYF. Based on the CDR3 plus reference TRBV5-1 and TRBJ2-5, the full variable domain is KAGVTQTPRYLIKTRGQQVTLSCSPISGHRSVSWYQQTPGQGLQFLFEYFSETQRNKGNFPGRFSGRQFSNSRSEMNVSTLELGDSALYLCASSLSSPVRETQYFGPGTRLLVL.

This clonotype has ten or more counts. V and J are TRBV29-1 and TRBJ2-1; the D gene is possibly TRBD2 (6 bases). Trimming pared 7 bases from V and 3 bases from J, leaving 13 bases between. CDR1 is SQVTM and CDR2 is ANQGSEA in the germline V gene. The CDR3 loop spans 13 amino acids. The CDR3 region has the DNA TGCAGCGCCGAAGGCGGGATCTACAATGAGCAGTTCTTC. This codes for CSAEGGIYNEQFF.

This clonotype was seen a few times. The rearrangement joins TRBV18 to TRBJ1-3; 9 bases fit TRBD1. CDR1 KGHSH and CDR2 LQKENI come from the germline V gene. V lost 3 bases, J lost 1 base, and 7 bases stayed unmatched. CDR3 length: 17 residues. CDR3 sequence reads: CASSPRQGVPSGNTIYF. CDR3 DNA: TGTGCCAGCTCACCTCGACAGGGGGTCCCTTCTGGAAACACCATATATTTT.

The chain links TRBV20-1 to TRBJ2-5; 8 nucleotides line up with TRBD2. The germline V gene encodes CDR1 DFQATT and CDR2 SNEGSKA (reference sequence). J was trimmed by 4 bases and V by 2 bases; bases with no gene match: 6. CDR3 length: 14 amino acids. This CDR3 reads CSARLLAGTETQYF. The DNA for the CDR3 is TGCAGTGCTAGACTTTTAGCGGGGACAGAGACCCAGTACTTC.

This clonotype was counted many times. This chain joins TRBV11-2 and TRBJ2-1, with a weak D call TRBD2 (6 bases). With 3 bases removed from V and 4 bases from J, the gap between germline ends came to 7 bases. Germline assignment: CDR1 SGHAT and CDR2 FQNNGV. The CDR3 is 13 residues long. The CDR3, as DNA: TGTGCCAGCAGCTTGGGACTTTACAATGAGCAGTTCTTC. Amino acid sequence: CASSLGLYNEQFF.

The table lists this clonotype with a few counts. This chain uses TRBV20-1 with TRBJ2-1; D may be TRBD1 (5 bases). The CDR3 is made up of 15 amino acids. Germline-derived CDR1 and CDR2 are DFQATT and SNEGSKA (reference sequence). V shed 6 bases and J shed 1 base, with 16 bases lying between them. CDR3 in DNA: TGCAGTGCAACCAATCCAGGGCCATCCTACAATGAGCAGTTCTTC. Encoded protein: CSATNPGPSYNEQFF.

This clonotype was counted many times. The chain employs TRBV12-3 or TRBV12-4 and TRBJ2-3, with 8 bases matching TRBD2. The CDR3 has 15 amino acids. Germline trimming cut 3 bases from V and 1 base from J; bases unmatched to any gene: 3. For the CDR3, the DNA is TGTGCCAGCAGTTTCCAGACTAGCGGCACAGATACGCAGTATTTT. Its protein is CASSFQTSGTDTQYF.

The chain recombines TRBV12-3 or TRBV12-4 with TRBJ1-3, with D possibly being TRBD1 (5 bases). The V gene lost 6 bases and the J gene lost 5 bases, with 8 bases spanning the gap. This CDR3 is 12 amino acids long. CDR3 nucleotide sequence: TGTGCCAGCAGGTCGGACAGAAACACCATATATTTT. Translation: CASRSDRNTIYF.

CDR3 residues: CASSRDISSAGELFF. CDR3 nucleotides: TGTGCCAGCAGCCGGGACATCTCCTCGGCCGGGGAGCTGTTTTTT. The rearrangement uses TRBV7-3 and TRBJ2-2; TRBD1 might be the D (6 bases). The V and J ends lost 5 bases and 6 bases respectively, with 16 bases between them. CDR1 and CDR2 (germline): SGHTA, FQGTGA. This CDR3 contains 15 residues.

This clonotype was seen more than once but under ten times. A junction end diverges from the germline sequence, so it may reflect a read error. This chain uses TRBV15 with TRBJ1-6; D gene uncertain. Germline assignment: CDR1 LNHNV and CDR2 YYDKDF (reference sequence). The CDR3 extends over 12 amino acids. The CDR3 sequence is CATSRDLFSPEF. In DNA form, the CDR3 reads TGTGCCACCAGCAGAGATTTGTTCTCTCCGGAATTT. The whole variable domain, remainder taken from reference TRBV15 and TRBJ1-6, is DAMVIQNPRYQVTQFGKPVTLSCSQTLNHNVMYWYQQKSSQAPKLLFHYYDKDFNNEADTPDNFQSRRPNTSFCFLDIRSPGLGDTAMYLCATSRDLFSPEFGNGTRLTVT.

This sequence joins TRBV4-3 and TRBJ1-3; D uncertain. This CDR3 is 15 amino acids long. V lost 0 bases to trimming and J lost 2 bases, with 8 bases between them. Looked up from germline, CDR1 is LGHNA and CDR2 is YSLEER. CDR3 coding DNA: TGCGCCAGCAGCCAAGATGATGGAACTGGAAACACCATATATTTT. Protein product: CASSQDDGTGNTIYF.

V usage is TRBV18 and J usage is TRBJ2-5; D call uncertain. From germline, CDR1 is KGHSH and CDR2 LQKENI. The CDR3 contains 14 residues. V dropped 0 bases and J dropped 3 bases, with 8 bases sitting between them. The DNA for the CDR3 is TGTGCCAGCTCACCACCGGGAATTAAAGAGACCCAGTACTTC. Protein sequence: CASSPPGIKETQYF.